Presented here are 20 T cell receptor beta chains from one specimen sequenced in a study of blood T cell repertoires in COVID-19. Sequenced by immunoSEQ multiplex PCR; TCRdb stores in-frame clones only, minus some. This sample carries approximately 93,000 clones, less than 85% of them seen once, and the ten largest clones take 3.9%. The sample comprised peripheral blood. These receptors were collected from a man in his 70s with COVID-19, enrolled during active disease.

V and J are TRBV5-4 and TRBJ2-7; TRBD1 matches at 7 bases. Germline V CDR1 and CDR2: SGHNT, YYREEE (reference sequence). The CDR3 runs 14 residues. Germline trimming cut 4 bases from V and 3 bases from J; bases unmatched to any gene: 7. CDR3 protein: CASSLGTEYYEQYF. The CDR3, as DNA: TGTGCCAGCAGCCTCGGGACAGAGTACTACGAGCAGTACTTC.

The rearrangement joins TRBV6-2 or TRBV6-3 to TRBJ1-2, with D unresolved. The germline CDR1 and CDR2 sequences are MNHEY and SVGEGT. With 4 bases removed from V and 0 bases from J, the gap between germline ends came to 15 bases. CDR3 length: 16 residues. The CDR3 coding sequence is TGTGCCAGCAGTTCTAGACGGAATACCCCTAACTATGGCTACACCTTC. Its translation: CASSSRRNTPNYGYTF.

This clone is a singleton in its sample. J is TRBJ1-2 and V is TRBV4-1; D may be TRBD1 (6 bases). The germline CDR1 and CDR2 sequences are MGHRA and YSYEKL. Deletions cut 0 bases from V and 0 bases from J, with 20 bases between. This CDR3 has 19 residues. The CDR3: CASSQEGTGRQETNYGYTF. The CDR3 nucleotides read TGCGCCAGCAGCCAAGAAGGTACGGGCCGACAGGAAACTAACTATGGCTACACCTTC.

V gene TRBV28 combines with J gene TRBJ1-4; no clear D gene. CDR1 and CDR2 (germline): MDHEN, SYDVKM. V was trimmed by 2 bases and J by 5 bases, leaving 12 bases between them. The length of the CDR3 is 15 residues. The CDR3 region has the DNA TGTGCCAGCAGTTTAGGAGGGAACCCGAATGAAAAACTGTTTTTT. This gives the protein CASSLGGNPNEKLFF.

This clone has just a few counts. The chain is built from TRBV9 and TRBJ2-7, with D perhaps TRBD2 (5 bases). From germline, CDR1 is SGDLS and CDR2 YYNGEE. V was cut by 2 bases and J by 3 bases, with 6 bases left in between. CDR3 size: 12 residues. The chain's CDR3 is CASSVEGYEQYF. CDR3 in DNA: TGTGCCAGCAGCGTCGAGGGCTACGAGCAGTACTTC.

In DNA form, the CDR3 reads TGTGCCAGCAGTCGTAGACAGGGCGAAGCTTTCTTT. Its protein product is CASSRRQGEAFF. This sequence joins TRBV7-2 and TRBJ1-1; the match to TRBD1 covers 7 bases. The CDR3 spans 12 residues. V shed 6 bases, J shed 8 bases, and the junction held 6 bases outside the gene matches. Germline V lookup: CDR1 SGHTA, CDR2 FQGNSA.

The V and J genes are TRBV28 and TRBJ2-3; 15 bases fit TRBD2. The CDR3 loop spans 20 amino acids. J was trimmed by 7 bases and V by 5 bases; bases with no gene match: 19. In germline, CDR1 is MDHEN, CDR2 SYDVKM. The CDR3 bases are TGTGCCAGCAGTACTTATGGGCCTAACGGACTAGCGGGAGGGCTACATACGCAGTATTTT. Its protein is CASSTYGPNGLAGGLHTQYF.

The V and J genes are TRBV7-5 and TRBJ2-1; the table's D call, TRBD2, was not checked against the DNA. TRBV7-5 is tagged as a pseudogene. The CDR3 has 16 amino acids. CDR3 in amino acids: CVRSLGLAVSYNEQFF. CDR3 nucleotides: TGTGTCAGAAGCTTAGGACTAGCGGTATCCTACAATGAGCAGTTCTTC.

The rearrangement joins TRBV9 to TRBJ2-3; 8 bases line up with TRBD2. Looked up from germline, CDR1 is SGDLS and CDR2 is YYNGEE. This CDR3 spans 18 amino acids. J gave up 4 bases and V 4 bases, and 17 bases lay outside the gene matches. The chain's CDR3 is CASSPNSGSGRIPDTQYF. CDR3 nucleotides: TGTGCCAGCAGCCCCAACTCGGGAAGCGGGAGAATTCCAGATACGCAGTATTTT.

The chain has TRBV5-4 and TRBJ1-4, with D perhaps matching TRBD1 (5 bases). The CDR3 runs to 15 residues. Germline V gives CDR1 SGHNT, CDR2 YYREEE (reference sequence). V lost 0 bases and J 0 bases, leaving 6 bases between the germline ends. CDR3: CASSLAGATNEKLFF. The DNA for the CDR3 is TGTGCCAGCAGCTTGGCGGGGGCAACTAATGAAAAACTGTTTTTT.

The CDR3 nucleotides read TGTGCCAGCAGCTTGATGGGCGCCTACGAGCAGTACTTC. This gives the protein CASSLMGAYEQYF. The gene calls are TRBV5-8 and TRBJ2-7, with D uncertain. The CDR3 loop spans 13 amino acids. Looked up from germline, CDR1 is SGHTS and CDR2 is YDEGEE. V was shortened by 1 base and J by 2 bases, with 7 bases between the two germline ends.

The J gene is TRBJ2-1, the V gene TRBV6-4; 13 bases fit TRBD2. Germline loops: CDR1 MRHNA, CDR2 SNTAGT. This CDR3 has 15 amino acids. V trimming: 4 bases; J trimming: 7 bases; junction bases outside the gene matches: 4. The CDR3 coding sequence is TGTGCCAGCAGTGTGGGGACTAGCGGGATAAATGAGCAGTTCTTC. It codes for CASSVGTSGINEQFF.

This chain links TRBV10-3 with TRBJ2-3, with TRBD2 as a possible D gene (6 bases). The CDR3 runs 21 residues. The germline V and J ends were trimmed by 6 bases and 0 bases, with 31 bases remaining between them. From germline, CDR1 is ENHRY and CDR2 SYGVKD. Here the CDR3 DNA reads TGTGCCATCAGCCAGCCTTTTATAGGTAGCGGTAAAAAAAGTAGCACAGATACGCAGTATTTT. Translated, it gives CAISQPFIGSGKKSSTDTQYF.

The chain is built from TRBV6-5 and TRBJ1-1, with D possibly matching TRBD1 (6 bases). Between the trimmed V and J ends, which lost 6 bases and 2 bases, there was a span of 16 bases. CDR1 and CDR2 (germline): MNHEY, SVGAGI. The CDR3 length is 15 residues. As DNA, the CDR3 is TGTGCCAGCAGCTCCTCCGACAGGATTAACACTGAAGCTTTCTTT. It encodes CASSSSDRINTEAFF.

The chain employs TRBV19 and TRBJ2-6; TRBD2 might be the D (6 bases). Trimming shortened V by 7 bases and J by 2 bases, and 21 bases separated the two germline ends. The germline V gene has CDR1 LNHDA and CDR2 SQIVND (reference sequence). The CDR3 runs to 18 residues. This CDR3 reads CASTPRGGTLTGANVLTF. Here the CDR3 DNA reads TGTGCCAGTACCCCGAGGGGTGGGACTCTTACTGGGGCCAACGTCCTGACTTTC.

The rearrangement uses TRBV4-1 and TRBJ2-7, with D possibly matching TRBD1 (5 bases). Between the trimmed V and J ends, which lost 1 base and 5 bases, there was a span of 6 bases. The CDR3 length is 12 residues. CDR1 MGHRA and CDR2 YSYEKL come from the germline V gene. CDR3 nucleotide sequence: TGCGCCAGCAGCCAAGGGGGCGACGAGCAGTACTTC. This translates into CASSQGGDEQYF.

The chain carries TRBV27 and TRBJ2-7; perhaps TRBD2 as D (5 bases). The germline V gene has CDR1 MNHEY and CDR2 SMNVEV (reference sequence). The CDR3 is 16 amino acids. V gave up 0 bases and J gave up 5 bases, with 17 bases separating them. CDR3 in DNA: TGTGCCAGCAGTTTATCGAGGCGAAGGCTAGCTAACGAGCAGTACTTC. Encoded protein: CASSLSRRRLANEQYF.

The chain has TRBV6-5 and TRBJ2-1; TRBD2 matches at 13 bases. The germline V gene encodes CDR1 MNHEY and CDR2 SVGAGI. CDR3 size: 15 residues. V was pared by 5 bases and J by 8 bases, with 6 bases of the junction left unmatched. CDR3 loop: CASSLTSGRVYEQFF. In DNA, the CDR3 is TGTGCCAGCAGTCTTACTAGCGGGAGGGTGTATGAGCAGTTCTTC.

The chain joins TRBV7-2 to TRBJ1-6; D is uncertain. The germline CDR1 and CDR2 sequences are SGHTA and FQGNSA. The CDR3 is 16 amino acids. Trimming pared 5 bases from V and 0 bases from J, leaving 11 bases between. The CDR3: CASSLPLSSYNSPLHF. CDR3 coding DNA: TGTGCCAGCAGCCTACCTTTGAGCTCCTATAATTCACCCCTCCACTTT.

V is TRBV5-1 and J is TRBJ1-4, with TRBD1 matching 9 bases. V lost 4 bases, J lost 6 bases, and 4 bases stayed unmatched. Germline V CDR1 and CDR2: SGHRS, YFSETQ. The CDR3 consists of 14 residues. This chain's CDR3 is CASSTQGADEKLFF. Written as DNA, the CDR3 is TGCGCCAGCAGCACACAGGGGGCGGATGAAAAACTGTTTTTT.